The 26 T cell receptor beta chains below come from one sample, sequenced in a study of cytomegalovirus exposure and HLA in healthy donors. PCR primers comprised 60 Vbeta and 13 Jbeta primers. Assay used: immunoSEQ multiplex PCR; TCRdb lists only in-frame clones, some missing. The table lists approximately 120,000 clones, around 77% of them singletons. Material for sequencing was PBMCs. Receptors were obtained from a man aged 40-50 years in good health and CMV-seropositive.

The chain joins TRBV29-1 to TRBJ2-7, with a tentative D call TRBD1 (6 bases). The germline CDR1 and CDR2 sequences are SQVTM and ANQGSEA. This CDR3 has 15 residues. The chain's CDR3 is CRRRTVVESSYEQYF. CDR3 DNA: TGCAGACGTCGGACAGTTGTTGAGAGCTCCTACGAGCAGTACTTC.

The chain is built from TRBV7-9 and TRBJ1-4, with 7 positions matching TRBD1. CDR3 size: 16 residues. Germline V CDR1 and CDR2: SEHNR, FQNEAQ (reference sequence). V lost 8 bases, J lost 1 base, and 10 bases stayed unmatched. The CDR3 coding sequence is TGTGCCAGCGTGGGCAGACAGGGACGAACTAATGAAAAACTGTTTTTT. Its translation: CASVGRQGRTNEKLFF.

The chain employs TRBV5-1 and TRBJ2-1; 10 nucleotides align to TRBD1. The CDR3 consists of 16 residues. Per the germline V gene, CDR1 is SGHRS and CDR2 is YFSETQ. With 3 bases clipped from V and 6 bases from J, the junction kept 9 bases outside the gene matches. Here the CDR3 DNA reads TGCGCCAGCAGCTCGCGTCCGGGACAGGGGACCAATGAGCAGTTCTTC. It encodes CASSSRPGQGTNEQFF.

J is TRBJ1-5 and V is TRBV28; D remains unclear. The CDR3 spans 15 residues. From germline, CDR1 is MDHEN and CDR2 SYDVKM. V shed 6 bases and J shed 4 bases, with 16 bases lying between them. The CDR3 sequence is CASRIDAVENQPQHF. CDR3 nucleotides: TGTGCCAGCAGGATTGACGCGGTCGAAAATCAGCCCCAGCATTTT.

This clone was observed once. J is TRBJ2-5 and V is TRBV7-2; D remains unclear. The CDR3 runs to 12 residues. V was cut by 5 bases and J by 7 bases, with 11 bases left in between. Germline V gene sequence: CDR1 SGHTA, CDR2 FQGNSA. The CDR3 spells CASSPRDGTQYF. CDR3 sequence (DNA): TGTGCCAGCAGCCCCCGAGATGGGACCCAGTACTTC.

The count of this clone is one. This chain joins TRBV19 and TRBJ2-2; 8 bases fit TRBD2. The CDR3 has 14 residues. After removal of 8 bases from V and 5 bases from J, the junction contained 7 bases not matched to a gene. Looked up from germline, CDR1 is LNHDA and CDR2 is SQIVND (reference sequence). The CDR3: CASCPGGKTGELFF. The CDR3 coding sequence is TGTGCCAGTTGCCCGGGGGGGAAGACCGGGGAGCTGTTTTTT. The full variable domain, its missing parts supplied by reference TRBV19 and TRBJ2-2, is DGGITQSPKYLFRKEGQNVTLSCEQNLNHDAMYWYRQDPGQGLRLIYYSQIVNDFQKGDIAEGYSVSREKKESFPLTVTSAQKNPTAFYLCASCPGGKTGELFFGEGSRLTVL.

This chain links TRBV11-3 with TRBJ2-1; 7 bases agree with TRBD2. J gave up 5 bases and V 5 bases, and 6 bases lay outside the gene matches. This CDR3 is 14 amino acids long. Germline values: CDR1 SGHNT, CDR2 YENEEA. DNA for the CDR3: TGTGCCAGCAGCCAGCGTGGGGGGGACAATGAGCAGTTCTTC. Translation: CASSQRGGDNEQFF.

The chain uses TRBV14 and TRBJ2-1; D might be TRBD2 (5 bases). CDR3 length: 12 residues. Germline V gene sequence: CDR1 SGHDN, CDR2 FVKESK. The CDR3 reads CASQAVDNEQFF. CDR3 nucleotide sequence: TGTGCTTCTCAAGCGGTGGACAATGAGCAGTTCTTC. The complete variable domain, with remaining parts taken from reference TRBV14 and TRBJ2-1, reads EAGVTQFPSHSVIEKGQTVTLRCDPISGHDNLYWYRRVMGKEIKFLLHFVKESKQDESGMPNNRFLAERTGGTYSTLKVQPAELEDSGVYFCASQAVDNEQFFGPGTRLTVL.

The chain is built from TRBV9 and TRBJ2-7; TRBD1 is a possible D gene (6 bases). This CDR3 contains 17 residues. V was pared by 0 bases and J by 6 bases, with 22 bases between. Germline CDR1 is SGDLS and CDR2 is YYNGEE. CDR3 DNA sequence: TGTGCCAGCAGCGTAGATTCCCGAGGCGTCAGGGGTACCGAGCAGTACTTC. It translates to CASSVDSRGVRGTEQYF.

The gene calls are TRBV4-2 and TRBJ1-5, with 8 bases fitting TRBD1. From germline, CDR1 is LGHNA and CDR2 YNFKEQ. J gave up 1 base and V 1 base, and 9 bases lay outside the gene matches. CDR3 length equals 18 residues. The CDR3 DNA follows: TGTGCCAGCAGCCAAGTGGACAGGGCAAGGTTAAGCAATCAGCCCCAGCATTTT. It specifies CASSQVDRARLSNQPQHF.

The chain joins TRBV7-3 to TRBJ1-5, with D tentatively TRBD1 (6 bases). The V end lost 2 bases, the J end lost 7 bases, and 21 bases lay between the germline ends. Per germline, CDR1 SGHTA and CDR2 FQGTGA. The CDR3 consists of 17 residues. The CDR3 DNA sequence: TGTGCCAGCAGCTTATCCACTCCTACAGGGTACGGGCAGCCCCAGCATTTT. This sequence encodes CASSLSTPTGYGQPQHF.

The chain recombines TRBV5-1 with TRBJ2-3; perhaps TRBD1 as D (6 bases). V shed 0 bases and J shed 5 bases, with 10 bases lying between them. The CDR3 spans 14 residues. Germline-derived CDR1 and CDR2 are SGHRS and YFSETQ. CDR3 region: CASSLGQGIDTQYF. The CDR3 nucleotides read TGCGCCAGCAGCTTGGGCCAGGGGATAGATACGCAGTATTTT.

The chain recombines TRBV7-9 with TRBJ2-7; 9 bases match TRBD1. CDR3 length: 17 residues. Losses at the gene ends were 4 bases for V and 2 bases for J; bases not matched to a gene: 12. Germline CDR1 reads SEHNR; CDR2 reads FQNEAQ (reference sequence). The CDR3 loop is CASSYDPGQGSPYEQYF. The CDR3 DNA is TGTGCCAGCAGCTACGACCCCGGACAGGGGTCCCCCTACGAGCAGTACTTC.

To note about this clone: At one end the junction does not follow the germline gene, possibly because of a read error. The chain couples TRBV4-1 to TRBJ2-6; D may be TRBD1 (5 bases). The germline V gene has CDR1 MGHRA and CDR2 YSYEKL. The CDR3 length is 17 residues. CDR3 DNA: TGCGCCAGCAGCCAAGAGTTACGGCGCTCTGGGGCCAACGGCCTGACTTTC. It yields the protein CASSQELRRSGANGLTF.

This clone was seen once. The gene calls are TRBV28 and TRBJ1-1; no reliable D call. This CDR3 is 15 amino acids long. Trimming shortened V by 4 bases and J by 0 bases, and 12 bases separated the two germline ends. From germline, CDR1 is MDHEN and CDR2 SYDVKM. CDR3: CASSSYSYMNTEAFF. The CDR3 coding sequence is TGTGCCAGCAGTTCCTACAGCTACATGAACACTGAAGCTTTCTTT.

This chain uses TRBV7-9 with TRBJ2-7; 7 bases line up with TRBD1. V lost 0 bases, J lost 4 bases, and 6 bases stayed unmatched. CDR3 length equals 15 residues. Germline CDR1 and CDR2: SEHNR and FQNEAQ (reference sequence). The CDR3 DNA sequence: TGTGCCAGCAGCTTAGCCGGGACAGCCTCTTACGAGCAGTACTTC. Protein: CASSLAGTASYEQYF. Full variable domain (missing parts from reference TRBV7-9 and TRBJ2-7): DTGVSQNPRHKITKRGQNVTFRCDPISEHNRLYWYRQTLGQGPEFLTYFQNEAQLEKSRLLSDRFSAERPKGSFSTLEIQRTEQGDSAMYLCASSLAGTASYEQYFGPGTRLTVT.

Judged by abundance, this clone is large (0.1 to 1%). Other DNA sequences in this sample translate to the same CDR3. The rearrangement joins TRBV5-1 to TRBJ2-1, with 9 bases matching TRBD2. This CDR3 is built from 14 residues. Trimming removed 5 bases from V and 4 bases from J; junction bases left unmatched: 4. CDR1 and CDR2 (germline): SGHRS, YFSETQ. Written as DNA, the CDR3 is TGCGCCAGCAGTGCAGCGGGGGGTTACAATGAGCAGTTCTTC. Translating it yields CASSAAGGYNEQFF.

Concerning this clone: An end of the junction does not agree with germline; a read error may underlie this. The chain combines TRBV7-7 with TRBJ2-3; 9 bases fit TRBD2. Looked up from germline, CDR1 is SSHAT and CDR2 is FNYEAQ (reference sequence). This CDR3 spans 16 amino acids. The CDR3 loop is CASSLGLAGSTDTQYF. The DNA of the CDR3 is TGTGCTAGCAGCTTGGGGCTAGCGGGGTCGACAGATACGCAGTATTTT. The full variable domain, completed using reference TRBV7-7 and TRBJ2-3, is GAGVSQSPRYKVTKRGQDVTLRCDPISSHATLYWYQQALGQGPEFLTYFNYEAQPDKSGLPSDRFSAERPEGSISTLTIQRTEQRDSAMYRCASSLGLAGSTDTQYFGPGTRLTVL.

The genes are TRBV6-6 and TRBJ1-1, with D possibly being TRBD1 (5 bases). V was shortened by 2 bases and J by 1 base, with 14 bases between the two germline ends. Germline CDR1 and CDR2: MNHNY and SVGAGI (reference sequence). This CDR3 contains 16 residues. The CDR3 here is CASSYPAGRENTEAFF. The DNA of the CDR3 is TGTGCCAGCAGTTACCCCGCGGGACGGGAGAACACTGAAGCTTTCTTT.

This chain joins TRBV10-3 and TRBJ2-5, with TRBD2 matching over 7 bases. Germline assignment: CDR1 ENHRY and CDR2 SYGVKD. This CDR3 region has 14 residues. J gave up 5 bases and V 0 bases, and 3 bases lay outside the gene matches. CDR3 residues: CAISESTSTETQYF. The CDR3 DNA is TGTGCCATCAGTGAGTCGACTAGCACGGAGACCCAGTACTTC.

The V gene is TRBV4-1, the J gene TRBJ1-2; D not certain. The CDR3 is made up of 17 amino acids. In germline, CDR1 is MGHRA, CDR2 YSYEKL. The V end lost 1 base, the J end lost 1 base, and 16 bases lay between the germline ends. This CDR3 is CASSQAPRQQHNYGYTF. The CDR3 DNA reads TGCGCCAGCAGCCAAGCTCCCCGACAACAGCATAACTATGGCTACACCTTC.

J is TRBJ2-2 and V is TRBV7-6; a weak D match, TRBD1 (5 bases). Germline V CDR1 and CDR2: SGHVS, FNYEAQ. Trimming removed 5 bases from V and 2 bases from J, with 15 bases in between. CDR3 size: 16 residues. In DNA form, the CDR3 reads TGTGCCAGCAGCACCTCGGGTGGGGCTAACACCGGGGAGCTGTTTTTT. Translation gives CASSTSGGANTGELFF.

The chain employs TRBV10-3 and TRBJ2-7; D might be TRBD2 (7 bases). CDR3 size: 14 residues. V lost 2 bases, J lost 9 bases, and 17 bases lay in between. In germline, CDR1 is ENHRY, CDR2 SYGVKD. DNA of the CDR3: TGTGCCATCAGTGAGGGGCGGGGGCCCCTCGTGCAGTACTTC. Translated: CAISEGRGPLVQYF.

The V gene is TRBV6-4, the J gene TRBJ2-7; D might be TRBD1 (6 bases). V gave up 10 bases and J gave up 3 bases, with 7 bases separating them. The CDR3 totals 10 residues. CDR1 is MRHNA, CDR2 SNTAGT, per germline. Written as DNA, the CDR3 is TGTGCCAAGGGGGTCTACGAGCAGTACTTC. Protein: CAKGVYEQYF.

The V call is TRBV7-9, the J call TRBJ2-7, with 10 bases fitting TRBD1. This CDR3 is built from 15 residues. Looked up from germline, CDR1 is SEHNR and CDR2 is FQNEAQ (reference sequence). V lost 4 bases and J lost 4; bases outside the gene matches: 7. The CDR3 DNA sequence: TGTGCCAGCAGCTCGAGACAGGGGGCGTTTTACGAGCAGTACTTC. Translating gives CASSSRQGAFYEQYF.

The chain couples TRBV6-1 to TRBJ1-5, with a tentative D call TRBD1 (6 bases). V was cut by 1 base and J by 5 bases, with 12 bases left in between. CDR1 and CDR2 from the germline V gene are MNHNS and SASEGT. This CDR3 contains 15 residues. The CDR3 region is CASSEVTGFDQPQHF. The CDR3 nucleotides are TGTGCCAGCAGTGAAGTAACAGGGTTCGATCAGCCCCAGCATTTT.